This entry describes one T cell receptor beta chain. The target antigen is unknown. This record belongs to a study of OX40 agonist ivuxolimab in advanced cancers. Study summary: All patients had ivuxolimab intravenously every 2 weeks at 0.01 to 10 mg/kg.

Per germline, CDR1 SGHTA and CDR2 FQGTGA. The CDR3 has 14 residues. V was trimmed by 2 bases and J by 6 bases, leaving 13 bases between them. Overall study findings and caveats: The CD4+ and CD8+ T cells in the blood had expanded clonally by week 6 at 0.1 to 3.0 mg/kg.

Sequencing used immunoSEQ multiplex PCR; TCRdb keeps in-frame clones, though not all of them. Altogether approximately 68,000 clones are present, more than 75% being singletons, with the ten largest covering approximately 0.63%. The starting material was CD4+ or CD8+ T cells sorted from blood, obtained in a trial of the OX40 agonist ivuxolimab. This TCR was recovered from an adult with an advanced solid tumor such as melanoma, head and neck, liver or kidney cancer. The chain carries TRBV7-3 and TRBJ1-1, with D unresolved. This CDR3 reads CASSLYGGEAEAFF. The CDR3 DNA reads as TGTGCCAGCAGCTTATATGGCGGAGAGGCTGAAGCTTTCTTT.